This TCR beta chain is from a study of T cells in localized non-small cell lung cancer. Study results and caveats: T cell clonality was highest in uninvolved adjacent lung, above tumor. A median of around 60 of the top 100 tumor clones appeared in adjacent lung, which was paired and uninvolved.

The V gene's germline CDR1 is SGHRS and CDR2 YFSETQ. The CDR3 contains 16 residues. V was clipped by 5 bases and J by 0 bases, with 17 bases between them. Clones were sequenced by immunoSEQ multiplex PCR, and TCRdb holds only the in-frame ones, with some missing. This table holds approximately 1,500 clones, around 25% found once. It was adjacent lung free of atypia that was taken, at least 2 cm from the tumor margin. To note about this clone: The antigen remains unidentified.

The receptor's source is a female donor of 60 years or more with stage I lung adenocarcinoma. V usage is TRBV5-1 and J usage is TRBJ2-5, with D tentatively TRBD1 or TRBD2 (6 bases each). Material: normal lung tissue next to the tumor, obtained before any cancer treatment. This chain's CDR3 is CASRSRGEGYQETQYF. The DNA for the CDR3 is TGCGCCAGCAGGAGTAGGGGGGAAGGGTACCAAGAGACCCAGTACTTC.